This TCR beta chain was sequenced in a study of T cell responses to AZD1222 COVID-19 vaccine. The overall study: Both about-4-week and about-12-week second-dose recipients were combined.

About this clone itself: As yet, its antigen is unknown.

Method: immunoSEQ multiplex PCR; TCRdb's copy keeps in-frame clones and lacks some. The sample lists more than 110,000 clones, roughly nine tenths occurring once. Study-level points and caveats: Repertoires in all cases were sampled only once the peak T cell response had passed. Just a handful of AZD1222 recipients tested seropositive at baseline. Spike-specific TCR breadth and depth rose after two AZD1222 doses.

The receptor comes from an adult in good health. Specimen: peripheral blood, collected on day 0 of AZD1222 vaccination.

CDR3 sequence (DNA): TGTGCCAGCAGTAGGGACAGTTTAAATTCACCCCTCCACTTT. Translated: CASSRDSLNSPLHF. V gene TRBV6-5 combines with J gene TRBJ1-6, with 7 bases identical to TRBD1. The CDR3 is 14 residues long. The trim removed 5 bases at V and 7 bases at J, leaving 5 bases unmatched. Germline lookup yields CDR1 MNHEY and CDR2 SVGAGI.